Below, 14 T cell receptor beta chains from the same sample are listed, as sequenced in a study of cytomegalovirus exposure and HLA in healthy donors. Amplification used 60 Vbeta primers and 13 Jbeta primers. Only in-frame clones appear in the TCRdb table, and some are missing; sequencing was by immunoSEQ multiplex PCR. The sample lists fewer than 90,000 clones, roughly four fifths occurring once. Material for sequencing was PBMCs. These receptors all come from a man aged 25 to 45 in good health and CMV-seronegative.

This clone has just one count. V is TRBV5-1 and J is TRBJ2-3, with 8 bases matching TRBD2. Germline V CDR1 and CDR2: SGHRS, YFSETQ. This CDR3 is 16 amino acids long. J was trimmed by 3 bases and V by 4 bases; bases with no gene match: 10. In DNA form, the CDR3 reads TGCGCCAGCAGCGTCCCATCGAGCGGGGGTACAGATACGCAGTATTTT. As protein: CASSVPSSGGTDTQYF.

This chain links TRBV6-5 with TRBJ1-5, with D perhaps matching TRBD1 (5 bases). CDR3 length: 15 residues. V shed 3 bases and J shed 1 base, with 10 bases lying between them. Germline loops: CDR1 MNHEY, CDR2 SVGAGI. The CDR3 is CASSYGQGSNQPQHF. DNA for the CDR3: TGTGCCAGCAGTTATGGGCAGGGAAGCAATCAGCCCCAGCATTTT.

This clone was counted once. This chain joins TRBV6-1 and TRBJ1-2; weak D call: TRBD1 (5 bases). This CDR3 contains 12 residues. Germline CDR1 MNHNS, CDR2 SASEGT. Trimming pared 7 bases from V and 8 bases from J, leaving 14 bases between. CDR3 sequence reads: CASKNRIVGYTF. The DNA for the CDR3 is TGTGCCAGCAAGAACAGGATAGTGGGCTACACCTTC.

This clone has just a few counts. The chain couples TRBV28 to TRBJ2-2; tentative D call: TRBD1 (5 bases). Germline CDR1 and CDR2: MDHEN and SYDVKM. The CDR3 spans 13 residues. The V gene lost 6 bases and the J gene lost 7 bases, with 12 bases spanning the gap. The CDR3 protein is CASRTAGFGELFF. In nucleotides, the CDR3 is TGTGCCAGCAGAACAGCAGGGTTCGGGGAGCTGTTTTTT.

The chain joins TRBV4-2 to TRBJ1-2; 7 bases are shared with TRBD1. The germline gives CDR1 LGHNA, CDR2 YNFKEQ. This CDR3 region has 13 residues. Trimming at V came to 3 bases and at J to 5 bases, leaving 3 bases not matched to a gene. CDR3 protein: CASSQGRGYGYTF. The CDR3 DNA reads TGTGCCAGCAGCCAGGGCAGGGGGTATGGCTACACCTTC.

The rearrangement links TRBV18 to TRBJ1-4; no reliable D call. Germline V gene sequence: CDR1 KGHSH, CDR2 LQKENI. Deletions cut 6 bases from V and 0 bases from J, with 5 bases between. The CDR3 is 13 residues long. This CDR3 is CASSRATNEKLFF. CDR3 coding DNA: TGTGCCAGCTCCCGTGCAACTAATGAAAAACTGTTTTTT.

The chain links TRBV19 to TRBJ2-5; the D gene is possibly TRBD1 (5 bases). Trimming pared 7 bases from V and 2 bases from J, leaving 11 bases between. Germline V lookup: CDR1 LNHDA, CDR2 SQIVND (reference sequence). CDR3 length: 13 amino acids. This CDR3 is CASNWGPQETQYF. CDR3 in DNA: TGTGCCAGTAATTGGGGCCCACAAGAGACCCAGTACTTC.

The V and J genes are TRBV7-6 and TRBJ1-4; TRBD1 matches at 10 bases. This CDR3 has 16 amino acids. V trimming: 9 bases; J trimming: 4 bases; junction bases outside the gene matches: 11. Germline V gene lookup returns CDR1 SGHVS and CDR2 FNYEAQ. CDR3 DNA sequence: TGTGCCAGTGCTGGGGGACAGGGGCATGGTAATGAAAAACTGTTTTTT. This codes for CASAGGQGHGNEKLFF.

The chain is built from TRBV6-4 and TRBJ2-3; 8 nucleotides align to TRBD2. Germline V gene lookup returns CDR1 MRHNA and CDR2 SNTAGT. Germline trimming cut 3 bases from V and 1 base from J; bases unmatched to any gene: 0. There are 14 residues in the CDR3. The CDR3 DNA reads TGTGCCAGCAGTGAGCGGGGGGGCACAGATACGCAGTATTTT. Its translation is CASSERGGTDTQYF.

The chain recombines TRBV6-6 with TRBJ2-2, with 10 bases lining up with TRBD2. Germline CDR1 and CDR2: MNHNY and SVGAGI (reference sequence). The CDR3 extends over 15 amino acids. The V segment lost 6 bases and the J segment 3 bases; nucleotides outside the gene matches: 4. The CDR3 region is CASSWTSGYTGELFF. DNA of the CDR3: TGTGCCAGCAGCTGGACTAGCGGTTACACCGGGGAGCTGTTTTTT.

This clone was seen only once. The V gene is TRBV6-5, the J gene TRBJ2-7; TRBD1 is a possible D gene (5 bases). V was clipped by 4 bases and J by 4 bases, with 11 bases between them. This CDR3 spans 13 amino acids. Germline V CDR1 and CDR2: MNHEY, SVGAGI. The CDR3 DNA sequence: TGTGCCAGCAGTTCCGCCGACAGTTACGAGCAGTACTTC. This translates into CASSSADSYEQYF.

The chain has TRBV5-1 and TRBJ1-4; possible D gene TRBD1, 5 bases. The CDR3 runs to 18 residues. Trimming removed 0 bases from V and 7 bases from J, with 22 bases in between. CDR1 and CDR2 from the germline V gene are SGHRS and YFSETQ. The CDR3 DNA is TGCGCCAGCAGCTTGGTGGGAGGCAGGGTTGGTCGAGGTGAAAAACTGTTTTTT. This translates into CASSLVGGRVGRGEKLFF.

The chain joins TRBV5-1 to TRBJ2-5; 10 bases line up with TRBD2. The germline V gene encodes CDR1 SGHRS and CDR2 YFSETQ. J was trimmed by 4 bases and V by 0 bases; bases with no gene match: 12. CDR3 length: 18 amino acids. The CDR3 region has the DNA TGCGCCAGCAGCTTGGGTTTAGCGGGAGGCCTCAGGGGAGAGACCCAGTACTTC. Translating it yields CASSLGLAGGLRGETQYF.

The CDR3 here is CASSGTGNEKLFF. The DNA for the CDR3 is TGTGCCAGCTCTGGGACAGGAAATGAAAAACTGTTTTTT. The chain links TRBV27 to TRBJ1-4, with 8 bases lining up with TRBD1. Germline CDR1 and CDR2: MNHEY and SMNVEV (reference sequence). The V and J ends lost 8 bases and 5 bases, in that order; junction bases with no gene match: 4. The CDR3 is 13 residues long.